This passage covers 30 T cell receptor beta chains from one sample sequenced in a study of T cell responses to AZD1222 COVID-19 vaccine. Sequenced by immunoSEQ multiplex PCR; TCRdb stores in-frame clones only, minus some. Among about 100,000 clones listed, approximately 86% were seen once. The input for sequencing was peripheral blood, taken on day 0 of AZD1222 vaccination. Source of these receptors: an adult in good health.

The rearrangement joins TRBV10-2 to TRBJ1-5; no clear D. The V and J ends lost 2 bases and 3 bases respectively, with 8 bases between them. The CDR3 is 14 residues long. Germline loops: CDR1 WSHSY, CDR2 SAAADI. The CDR3 reads CASSEGDNNQPQHF. The CDR3 DNA is TGCGCCAGCAGTGAGGGCGACAACAATCAGCCCCAGCATTTT.

This chain joins TRBV5-6 and TRBJ1-2; weak D call: TRBD1 (6 bases). CDR3 length equals 13 residues. CDR1 and CDR2 from the germline V gene are SGHDT and YYEEEE. The V end was cut by 5 bases, the J end by 6 bases, with 14 bases between. This chain's CDR3 is CASSLTGRDGYTF. Written as DNA, the CDR3 is TGTGCCAGCAGTCTTACAGGGCGGGATGGCTACACCTTC.

DNA for the CDR3: TGTGCCAGCAGTTTGGTTGCCCCAGGGGATAATTCACCCCTCCACTTT. It encodes CASSLVAPGDNSPLHF. This chain connects TRBV27 to TRBJ1-6; D might be TRBD1 (6 bases). This CDR3 comprises 16 residues. Germline V lookup: CDR1 MNHEY, CDR2 SMNVEV (reference sequence). Trimming pared 3 bases from V and 5 bases from J, leaving 14 bases between.

This sequence joins TRBV18 and TRBJ2-1; no firm D call. CDR1 and CDR2 from the germline V gene are KGHSH and LQKENI. V was trimmed by 0 bases and J by 0 bases, leaving 6 bases between them. The CDR3 loop spans 15 amino acids. CDR3 region: CASSPPNHSYNEQFF. The CDR3 DNA sequence: TGTGCCAGCTCACCACCCAATCACTCCTACAATGAGCAGTTCTTC. The full variable domain, in which reference TRBV18 and TRBJ2-1 provide the parts outside the CDR3, is NAGVMQNPRHLVRRRGQEARLRCSPMKGHSHVYWYRQLPEEGLKFMVYLQKENIIDESGMPKERFSAEFPKEGPSILRIQQVVRGDSAAYFCASSPPNHSYNEQFFGPGTRLTVL.

The count of this clone is one. CDR3 residues: CATPDGGTGDPYGYTF. CDR3 sequence (DNA): TGTGCCACCCCAGATGGAGGGACAGGGGACCCCTATGGCTACACCTTC. This chain uses TRBV9 with TRBJ1-2; 10 nucleotides align to TRBD1. Germline V gene sequence: CDR1 SGDLS, CDR2 YYNGEE. The length of the CDR3 is 16 residues. The V segment lost 9 bases and the J segment 4 bases; nucleotides outside the gene matches: 15.

The rearrangement joins TRBV11-2 to TRBJ1-5, with D hard to call. Germline assignment: CDR1 SGHAT and CDR2 FQNNGV. The V and J ends lost 2 bases and 5 bases respectively, with 13 bases between them. The CDR3 has 15 residues. The CDR3 here is CASSLNSDFHQPQHF. In DNA form, the CDR3 reads TGTGCCAGCAGCTTAAACAGTGACTTCCATCAGCCCCAGCATTTT.

This clone was counted between two and nine times. The genes are TRBV12-3 or TRBV12-4 and TRBJ1-2; 9 bases fit TRBD1. This CDR3 has 13 residues. V dropped 5 bases and J dropped 13; count of bases not matched to a gene: 11. The CDR3 nucleotides read TGTGCCAGCAGTACGCAACAGGGGGCTGCGGGCACCTTC. Translation gives CASSTQQGAAGTF.

V usage is TRBV5-1 and J usage is TRBJ2-7; D might be TRBD1 (5 bases). The CDR3 is 15 residues long. Between the trimmed V and J ends, which lost 0 bases and 3 bases, there was a span of 13 bases. The V gene's germline CDR1 is SGHRS and CDR2 YFSETQ. For the CDR3, the DNA is TGCGCCAGCAGCTTGGCGCCAGGGATACGCTACGAGCAGTACTTC. Encoded protein: CASSLAPGIRYEQYF.

The chain uses TRBV6-5 and TRBJ1-2; 7 nucleotides line up with TRBD1. V was pared by 2 bases and J by 2 bases, with 2 bases of the junction left unmatched. Looked up from germline, CDR1 is MNHEY and CDR2 is SVGAGI. There are 14 residues in the CDR3. CDR3 region: CASSYTRGNYGYTF. The CDR3 region has the DNA TGTGCCAGCAGTTACACCAGGGGGAACTATGGCTACACCTTC.

The V gene is TRBV11-2, the J gene TRBJ1-1, with TRBD1 matching 7 bases. The V and J ends lost 1 base and 6 bases, in that order; junction bases with no gene match: 11. From germline, CDR1 is SGHAT and CDR2 FQNNGV. This CDR3 is 16 amino acids long. The CDR3 here is CASSLGSSRQGAEAFF. The CDR3 coding sequence is TGTGCCAGCAGCTTAGGGAGCAGTAGGCAGGGGGCTGAAGCTTTCTTT.

The chain links TRBV6-5 to TRBJ1-5; possible D gene TRBD1, 5 bases. The V end lost 8 bases, the J end lost 0 bases, and 14 bases lay between the germline ends. The germline V gene encodes CDR1 MNHEY and CDR2 SVGAGI. This CDR3 has 15 amino acids. The CDR3, as DNA: TGTGCCAGCTCGGGGGAGCCTCATAGCAATCAGCCCCAGCATTTT. It specifies CASSGEPHSNQPQHF.

The chain has TRBV5-8 and TRBJ2-7; 7 bases are shared with TRBD1. Losses at the gene ends were 3 bases for V and 6 bases for J; bases not matched to a gene: 15. In germline, CDR1 is SGHTS, CDR2 YDEGEE. The CDR3 length is 16 residues. DNA for the CDR3: TGTGCCAGCAGCTCCGTGACAGGGTGGGTTCTGCGCGAGCAGTACTTC. Residues: CASSSVTGWVLREQYF.

In nucleotides, the CDR3 is TGTGCCAGCTTTAGGGGAGCAATCTCCGAGCAGTACTTC. This codes for CASFRGAISEQYF. This chain connects TRBV28 to TRBJ2-7; D could derive from TRBD1 or TRBD2 (5 bases each). Germline V gives CDR1 MDHEN, CDR2 SYDVKM. The CDR3 length is 13 residues. Trimming took off 8 bases at V and 6 bases at J, with 17 bases between the two ends.

The J gene is TRBJ1-6, the V gene TRBV12-3 or TRBV12-4; maybe TRBD1 (6 bases). V lost 6 bases and J lost 7, with 10 bases in between. The CDR3 has 13 amino acids. CDR3: CASRGQPNSPLHF. CDR3 sequence (DNA): TGTGCCAGCAGGGGACAACCCAATTCACCCCTCCACTTT.

The chain couples TRBV11-1 to TRBJ2-1; unclear D gene. The germline CDR1 and CDR2 sequences are SGHAT and FQDESV (reference sequence). Trimming cost V 4 bases and J 8 bases, with 6 bases left between them. The CDR3 covers 11 residues. The DNA of the CDR3 is TGTGCCAGCAGCTCGCGACATGAGCAGTTCTTC. Translation: CASSSRHEQFF.

The chain uses TRBV11-2 and TRBJ2-3; maybe TRBD1 (8 bases). The CDR3 has 15 residues. Germline V CDR1 and CDR2: SGHAT, FQNNGV. Trimming pared 5 bases from V and 5 bases from J, leaving 17 bases between. DNA of the CDR3: TGTGCCAGCAGCCCCGGGAGGACAGGGATAGATACGCAGTATTTT. Amino acids: CASSPGRTGIDTQYF.

The chain recombines TRBV5-1 with TRBJ2-6, with no clear D. V was pared by 5 bases and J by 1 base, with 10 bases between. The CDR3 loop spans 15 amino acids. Germline lookup yields CDR1 SGHRS and CDR2 YFSETQ. The CDR3 sequence: CASRVVGSGANVLTF. Here the CDR3 DNA reads TGCGCCAGCAGAGTGGTCGGGTCTGGGGCCAACGTCCTGACTTTC.

This chain joins TRBV7-9 and TRBJ1-2; D unclear. Germline V gene data show CDR1 as SEHNR and CDR2 as FQNEAQ (reference sequence). The CDR3 covers 13 residues. Trimming pared 1 base from V and 2 bases from J, leaving 5 bases between. CDR3 DNA sequence: TGTGCCAGCAGCTTAGAGGGCAACTATGGCTACACCTTC. Protein: CASSLEGNYGYTF.

As DNA, the CDR3 is TGTGCAAGTCGCTTAGCGCAGCCCCAACACCCATCCAACGACAGGGGATGGAGAGAGACCCAGTACTTC. This encodes CASRLAQPQHPSNDRGWRETQYF. The rearrangement links TRBV12-2 to TRBJ2-5; TRBD1 is the table's D call and was not checked against the DNA. TRBV12-2 is deemed a pseudogene. The CDR3 has 23 residues.

The chain is built from TRBV6-2 or TRBV6-3 and TRBJ2-7, with 7 bases identical to TRBD1. CDR1 is MNHEY and CDR2 is SVGEGT in the germline V gene. The CDR3 is made up of 13 amino acids. The V gene end was trimmed by 5 bases and the J gene end by 1 base; junction bases not matched to a gene: 2. This CDR3 is CASSQQGSYEQYF. CDR3 in DNA: TGTGCCAGCAGTCAACAGGGGTCCTACGAGCAGTACTTC.

The chain carries TRBV6-5 and TRBJ2-5; D uncertain. Per the germline V gene, CDR1 is MNHEY and CDR2 is SVGAGI. There are 13 residues in the CDR3. Trimming removed 0 bases at V and 12 bases at J, with 14 bases between. CDR3 sequence reads: CASSYSRQSGEYF. The CDR3 DNA reads TGTGCCAGCAGTTACTCGCGGCAATCCGGAGAGTACTTC.

CDR3 bases: TGTGCCAGCAGCGTCCAGGGGGCTACGCAGTATTTT. This gives the protein CASSVQGATQYF. This sequence joins TRBV9 and TRBJ2-3, with 8 bases that match TRBD1. CDR1 and CDR2 from the germline V gene are SGDLS and YYNGEE. J lost 8 bases, V lost 2 bases, and 1 base had no gene match. The length of the CDR3 is 12 residues. The variable domain in full, completed from reference TRBV9 and TRBJ2-3, reads DSGVTQTPKHLITATGQRVTLRCSPRSGDLSVYWYQQSLDQGLQFLIQYYNGEERAKGNILERFSAQQFPDLHSELNLSSLELGDSALYFCASSVQGATQYFGPGTRLTVL.

J is TRBJ1-1 and V is TRBV10-3, with TRBD1 matching 8 bases. The CDR3 contains 13 residues. V trimming: 9 bases; J trimming: 5 bases; junction bases outside the gene matches: 8. Germline assignment: CDR1 ENHRY and CDR2 SYGVKD. The CDR3, as DNA: TGTGCCATTGAAGGACAGGGAGGAACTGAAGCTTTCTTT. Protein: CAIEGQGGTEAFF.

This clone was seen only once. The gene calls are TRBV19 and TRBJ1-5; D perhaps matches TRBD1 (6 bases). This CDR3 is built from 14 residues. Germline V CDR1 and CDR2: LNHDA, SQIVND (reference sequence). V lost 1 base, J lost 5 bases, and 9 bases lay in between. The CDR3 protein is CASSIGQGYQPQHF. The CDR3 DNA is TGTGCCAGTAGTATAGGTCAGGGGTATCAGCCCCAGCATTTT.

The V gene is TRBV6-4, the J gene TRBJ1-2, with D uncertain. This CDR3 contains 11 residues. Trimming took 3 bases from V and 8 from J, leaving 7 bases between them. Per germline, CDR1 MRHNA and CDR2 SNTAGT. The CDR3 here is CASSEEGGYTF. In DNA, the CDR3 is TGTGCCAGCAGTGAAGAGGGCGGCTACACCTTC.

The J gene is TRBJ2-1, the V gene TRBV11-2, with no clear D. This CDR3 contains 13 residues. Germline lookup yields CDR1 SGHAT and CDR2 FQNNGV. V lost 2 bases to trimming and J lost 10 bases, with 12 bases between them. The CDR3 spells CASSLQPRLEQFF. CDR3 nucleotide sequence: TGTGCCAGCAGCTTACAACCTAGATTGGAGCAGTTCTTC.

This chain links TRBV6-5 with TRBJ1-1, with D possibly TRBD1 on 5 matching bases. The length of the CDR3 is 12 residues. V was cut by 8 bases and J by 8 bases, with 15 bases left in between. Germline V gene lookup returns CDR1 MNHEY and CDR2 SVGAGI. CDR3 amino acids: CASLTGFREAFF. The CDR3 region has the DNA TGTGCCAGCTTAACAGGATTTCGGGAAGCTTTCTTT.

V gene TRBV27 combines with J gene TRBJ2-5; D tentatively reads TRBD1 or TRBD2 (6 bases each). V lost 0 bases to trimming and J lost 2 bases, with 10 bases between them. From germline, CDR1 is MNHEY and CDR2 SMNVEV (reference sequence). The CDR3 covers 15 residues. The CDR3 DNA reads TGTGCCAGCAGTTTATCCCCGGGGGCTCAAGAGACCCAGTACTTC. This translates into CASSLSPGAQETQYF.

V usage is TRBV6-2 or TRBV6-3 and J usage is TRBJ2-7, with unresolved D. The CDR3 sequence is 13 residues long. With 2 bases removed from V and 2 bases from J, the gap between germline ends came to 7 bases. CDR1 and CDR2 (germline): MNHEY, SVGEGT. The CDR3 loop reads CASSYRLTYEQYF. The CDR3 nucleotides read TGTGCCAGCAGTTACCGTCTCACCTACGAGCAGTACTTC.

The rearrangement uses TRBV29-1 and TRBJ2-5; D gene uncertain. The V gene lost 4 bases and the J gene lost 4 bases, with 4 bases spanning the gap. The germline CDR1 and CDR2 sequences are SQVTM and ANQGSEA. The CDR3 loop spans 10 amino acids. In nucleotides, the CDR3 is TGCAGCGTTGCTGTAGAGACCCAGTACTTC. This encodes CSVAVETQYF. Using reference TRBV29-1 and TRBJ2-5 for the parts outside the CDR3, the full variable domain is SAVISQKPSRDICQRGTSLTIQCQVDSQVTMMFWYRQQPGQSLTLIATANQGSEATYESGFVIDKFPISRPNLTFSTLTVSNMSPEDSSIYLCSVAVETQYFGPGTRLLVL.